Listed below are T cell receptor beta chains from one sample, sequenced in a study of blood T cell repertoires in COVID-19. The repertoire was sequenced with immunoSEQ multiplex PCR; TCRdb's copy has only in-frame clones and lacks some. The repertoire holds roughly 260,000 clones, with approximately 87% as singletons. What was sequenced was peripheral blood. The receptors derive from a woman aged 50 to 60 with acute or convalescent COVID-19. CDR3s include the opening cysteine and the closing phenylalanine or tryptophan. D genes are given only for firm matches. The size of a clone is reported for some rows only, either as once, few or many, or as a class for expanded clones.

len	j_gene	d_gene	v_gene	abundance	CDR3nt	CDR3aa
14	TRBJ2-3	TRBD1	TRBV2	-	TGTGCCAGCAGTGGACAGGGGTTCACAGATACGCAGTATTTT	CASSGQGFTDTQYF
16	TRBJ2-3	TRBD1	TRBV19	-	TGTGCCAGTAGCAAAGTCCCGGGACAGGGGCCAGATACGCAGTATTTT	CASSKVPGQGPDTQYF
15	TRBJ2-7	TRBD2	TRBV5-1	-	TGCGCCAGCAGCAGCCGGGGACTAGCCCCCTACGAGCAGTACTTC	CASSSRGLAPYEQYF
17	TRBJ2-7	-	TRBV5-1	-	TGCGCCAGCAGCCCAAGAGGCGGGGCCGGCCTCTCCTACGAGCAGTACTTC	CASSPRGGAGLSYEQYF
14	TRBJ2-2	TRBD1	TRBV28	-	TGTGCCAGCTTCGGACAGGGCAGCACCGGGGAGCTGTTTTTT	CASFGQGSTGELFF
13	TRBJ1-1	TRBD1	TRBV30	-	TGTGCCTGGACCAGGACAGGTAACGCTGAAGCTTTCTTT	CAWTRTGNAEAFF
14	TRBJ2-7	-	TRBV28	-	TGTGCCAGCAGTTATGGTTGGGCCGGGAACGAGCAGTACTTC	CASSYGWAGNEQYF
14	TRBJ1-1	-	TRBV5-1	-	TGCGCCAGCAGCCTCAACAGGGAGAACACTGAAGCTTTCTTT	CASSLNRENTEAFF
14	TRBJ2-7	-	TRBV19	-	TGTGCCAGTAGTATGACAGGCTATCTTCGCGAGCAGTACTTC	CASSMTGYLREQYF
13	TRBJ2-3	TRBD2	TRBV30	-	TGTGCCTGGACAAGCGGGACGGCAGATACGCAGTATTTT	CAWTSGTADTQYF
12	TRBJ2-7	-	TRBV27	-	TGTGCCAGCAGTCCCCTAGGCCACGAGCAGTACTTC	CASSPLGHEQYF
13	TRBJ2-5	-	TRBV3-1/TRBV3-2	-	TGTGCCCCCTCACGGAAGGGGATGGAGACCCAGTACTTC	CAPSRKGMETQYF
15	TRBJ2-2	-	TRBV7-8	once	TGTGCCAGCAGCTTAGTACTAGCCGGGACCGGGGAGCTGTTTTTT	CASSLVLAGTGELFF
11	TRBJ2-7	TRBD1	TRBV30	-	TGTGCCTGGAGCAGGGGGTACGAGCAGTACTTC	CAWSRGYEQYF
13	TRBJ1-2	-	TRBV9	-	TGTGCCAGCAGCAACCCAGATAACTATGGCTACACCTTC	CASSNPDNYGYTF
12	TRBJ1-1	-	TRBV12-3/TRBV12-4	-	TGTGCCAGCAGTTTACCCTACACTGAAGCTTTCTTT	CASSLPYTEAFF
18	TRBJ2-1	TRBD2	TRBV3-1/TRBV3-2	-	TGTGCCAGCAGCCAAGGCCGAAAGGTCTTGGGACTAGTCAATGAGCAGTTCTTC	CASSQGRKVLGLVNEQFF
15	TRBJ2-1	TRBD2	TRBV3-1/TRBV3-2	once	TGTGCCAGCAGCCAACTAGCGGGAGAAGGCAATGAGCAGTTCTTC	CASSQLAGEGNEQFF
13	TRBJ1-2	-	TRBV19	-	TGTGCCAGCGCCCTCGGGCAGCTAGCTGGCTACACCTTC	CASALGQLAGYTF
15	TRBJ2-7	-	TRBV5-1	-	TGCGCCAGCAGCTTGGGCGGCGTGAGCTCCTACGAGCAGTACTTC	CASSLGGVSSYEQYF
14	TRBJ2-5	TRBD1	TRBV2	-	TGTGCCAGCACTTGGGACAGCAACCAAGAGACCCAGTACTTC	CASTWDSNQETQYF
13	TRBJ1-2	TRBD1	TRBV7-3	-	TGTGCCAGCAGCTTGACAGGGCCCTATGGCTACACCTTC	CASSLTGPYGYTF
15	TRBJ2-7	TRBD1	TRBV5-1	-	TGCGCCAGCAGCTTGGCGGACAGGGGGCGTTCCGAGCAGTACTTC	CASSLADRGRSEQYF
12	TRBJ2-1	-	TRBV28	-	TGTGCCAGCAGTCTCGGGGGAAATGAGCAGTTCTTC	CASSLGGNEQFF
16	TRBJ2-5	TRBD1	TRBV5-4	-	TGTGCCAGCAGCGGACCCCCGGGACAGGGGCAAGAGACCCAGTACTTC	CASSGPPGQGQETQYF
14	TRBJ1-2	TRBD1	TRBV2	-	TGTGCCAGCAGAGACGCGACAGGGGATTATGGCTACACCTTC	CASRDATGDYGYTF
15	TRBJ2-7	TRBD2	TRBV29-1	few	TGCAGCGTTGAAGTTGGTAGCGGGAGCTCCTACGAGCAGTACTTC	CSVEVGSGSSYEQYF
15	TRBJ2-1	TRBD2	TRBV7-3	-	TGTGCCAGCAGCCTGGGACTAGCGACAAGCAATGAGCAGTTCTTC	CASSLGLATSNEQFF
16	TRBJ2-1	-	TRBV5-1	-	TGCGCCAGCGAGGGAGCGGGCTATAGCTCCTACAATGAGCAGTTCTTC	CASEGAGYSSYNEQFF
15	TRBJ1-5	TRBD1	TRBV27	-	TGTGCCAGCAGTAGTAGGGGGCTAAGCAATCAGCCCCAGCATTTT	CASSSRGLSNQPQHF
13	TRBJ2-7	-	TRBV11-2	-	TGTGCCAGCAGCTTAGGGGGAGGTTACGAGCAGTACTTC	CASSLGGGYEQYF
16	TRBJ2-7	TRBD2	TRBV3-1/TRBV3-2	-	TGTGCCAGCAGCCCGAGGGGAGGGACTAGCGGGAGAAGGCAGTACTTC	CASSPRGGTSGRRQYF
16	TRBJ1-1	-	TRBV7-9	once	TGTGCCAGCAGCACCAACAGGGCCCTAATGAACACTGAAGCTTTCTTT	CASSTNRALMNTEAFF
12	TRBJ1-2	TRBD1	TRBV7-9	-	TGTGCCAGCAGCTCGTGGACAGGCGGCTACACCTTC	CASSSWTGGYTF
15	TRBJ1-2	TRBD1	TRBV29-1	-	TGCAGCGTTGAAGACCAACAGGGGCGCGGCTATGGCTACACCTTC	CSVEDQQGRGYGYTF
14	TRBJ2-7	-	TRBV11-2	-	TGTGCCAGCAGCTTAGCGGGGAACTCCTACGAGCAGTACTTC	CASSLAGNSYEQYF
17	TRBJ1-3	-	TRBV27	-	TGTGCCAGCAGTTTGGTACCCCCCCACTCCTCTGGAAACACCATATATTTT	CASSLVPPHSSGNTIYF
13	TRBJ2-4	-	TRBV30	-	TGTGCCTGGAGCGGACAGGCCAAAAACATTCAGTACTTC	CAWSGQAKNIQYF
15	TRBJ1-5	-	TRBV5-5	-	TGTGCCAGCAGCTTGCGGGGCGGGGGGCATCAGCCCCAGCATTTT	CASSLRGGGHQPQHF
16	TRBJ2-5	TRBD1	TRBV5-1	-	TGCGCCAGCAGCTTGGCCGGGGGACAGGGACAAGAGACCCAGTACTTC	CASSLAGGQGQETQYF
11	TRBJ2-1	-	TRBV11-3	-	TGTGCCAGCGGACCTCAGGGTGGGCAGTTCTTC	CASGPQGGQFF